The 12 T cell receptor beta chains given below trace back to one sample, sequenced in a study of PD-L1 blockade in urothelial cancer. Sequencing used immunoSEQ multiplex PCR; TCRdb keeps in-frame clones, though not all of them. The repertoire includes almost 30,000 clones, more than 75% of them detected once, and around 2.9% sits in the top ten. Sequences were derived from PBMCs, sampled around atezolizumab (anti-PD-L1) treatment. These receptors all come from a man aged 50-60 years with urothelial cancer.

This chain joins TRBV6-1 and TRBJ2-1; 10 bases map to TRBD2. Germline CDR1 reads MNHNS; CDR2 reads SASEGT. The J segment lost 5 bases and the V segment lost 0 bases, leaving 1 base of the junction unmatched. The CDR3 extends over 15 amino acids. The CDR3 sequence is CASSEASGGHNEQFF. For the CDR3, the DNA is TGTGCCAGCAGTGAAGCTAGCGGGGGGCACAATGAGCAGTTCTTC.

The chain has TRBV6-4 and TRBJ2-1; TRBD2 matches 8 bases. The CDR3 contains 14 residues. V gave up 8 bases and J gave up 8 bases; unmatched junction bases: 11. Germline CDR1 MRHNA, CDR2 SNTAGT. CDR3 region: CASGSGGASDEQFF. The CDR3 coding sequence is TGTGCCAGCGGGTCGGGGGGGGCCTCGGATGAGCAGTTCTTC.

The chain couples TRBV11-2 to TRBJ2-5, with 9 bases identical to TRBD2. The germline gives CDR1 SGHAT, CDR2 FQNNGV. The trim removed 6 bases at V and 9 bases at J, leaving 11 bases unmatched. The CDR3 extends over 14 amino acids. The CDR3 bases are TGTGCCAGCAGTCGGTTGACTAGCGGAGCGGCCCAGTACTTC. As protein: CASSRLTSGAAQYF.

The genes are TRBV27 and TRBJ1-1; D is unresolved. Trimming removed 2 bases at V and 0 bases at J, with 16 bases between. This CDR3 is 17 amino acids long. Germline V gene sequence: CDR1 MNHEY, CDR2 SMNVEV (reference sequence). The CDR3 sequence: CASSLSGRPPMNTEAFF. In DNA, the CDR3 is TGTGCCAGCAGTTTAAGTGGGAGACCACCCATGAACACTGAAGCTTTCTTT.

The chain is built from TRBV7-2 and TRBJ2-3; D possibly corresponds to TRBD2 (5 bases). This CDR3 contains 15 residues. Deletions cut 5 bases from V and 2 bases from J, with 14 bases between. Germline loops: CDR1 SGHTA, CDR2 FQGNSA. This chain's CDR3 is CASSLYGGATDTQYF. Written as DNA, the CDR3 is TGTGCCAGCAGCCTCTATGGAGGAGCCACAGATACGCAGTATTTT.

The chain is built from TRBV7-2 and TRBJ2-7; tentatively, D is TRBD2 (5 bases). V lost 5 bases and J lost 0, with 17 bases in between. Per the germline V gene, CDR1 is SGHTA and CDR2 is FQGNSA. This CDR3 is 16 amino acids long. The CDR3 nucleotides read TGTGCCAGCAGCACCGGACTGTCCTTCAGCTCCTACGAGCAGTACTTC. Encoded protein: CASSTGLSFSSYEQYF.

The chain uses TRBV13 and TRBJ2-7, with 9 bases matching TRBD2. This CDR3 region has 15 residues. V dropped 9 bases and J dropped 2; count of bases not matched to a gene: 11. Germline CDR1 reads PRHDT; CDR2 reads FYEKMQ (reference sequence). The CDR3 protein is CARTGGGGAPYEQYF. In DNA, the CDR3 is TGTGCCAGAACTGGGGGCGGGGGGGCGCCCTACGAGCAGTACTTC.

Here the CDR3 DNA reads TGCGCCAGCAGCCAAGATCCCTGGCAGGGGGCCTATGAGCAGTTCTTC. Amino acid sequence: CASSQDPWQGAYEQFF. The V gene is TRBV4-3, the J gene TRBJ2-1; 8 nucleotides align to TRBD1. There are 16 residues in the CDR3. In germline, CDR1 is LGHNA, CDR2 YSLEER. Trimming cost V 0 bases and J 8 bases; bases outside gene matches: 9.

V is TRBV7-2 and J is TRBJ1-6, with D perhaps TRBD1 (5 bases). This CDR3 is built from 14 residues. Germline V gene data show CDR1 as SGHTA and CDR2 as FQGNSA. The V end lost 2 bases, the J end lost 10 bases, and 12 bases lay between the germline ends. The CDR3 bases are TGTGCCAGCAGCTTAATCAAGGGGTCATCACCCCTCCACTTT. Protein: CASSLIKGSSPLHF.

The chain is built from TRBV20-1 and TRBJ1-4, with no clear D. The V end was cut by 3 bases, the J end by 7 bases, with 3 bases between. CDR3 length equals 10 residues. Germline V gene sequence: CDR1 DFQATT, CDR2 SNEGSKA (reference sequence). This chain's CDR3 is CSARAEKLFF. In nucleotides, the CDR3 is TGCAGTGCTAGGGCTGAAAAACTGTTTTTT.

The chain recombines TRBV30 with TRBJ2-5; 7 nucleotides match TRBD1. The CDR3 covers 13 residues. Germline CDR1 and CDR2: GTSNPN and SVGIG (reference sequence). V gave up 6 bases and J gave up 2 bases; unmatched junction bases: 6. DNA for the CDR3: TGTGCCTGTGGACAGGCCACTCAAGAGACCCAGTACTTC. Translating it yields CACGQATQETQYF.

The chain is built from TRBV10-3 and TRBJ2-2; unclear D gene. The CDR3 spans 16 residues. V was pared by 3 bases and J by 3 bases, with 14 bases between. Germline CDR1 reads ENHRY; CDR2 reads SYGVKD. This chain's CDR3 is CAISDWFRPDTGELFF. CDR3 coding DNA: TGTGCCATCAGTGATTGGTTTCGCCCGGACACCGGGGAGCTGTTTTTT.